The 2 T cell receptor beta chains given below trace back to one sample, sequenced in a study of cytomegalovirus exposure and HLA in healthy donors. PCR was performed using 60 Vbeta and 13 Jbeta primers. Sequenced by immunoSEQ multiplex PCR; TCRdb stores in-frame clones only, minus some. The repertoire holds about 59,000 clones, approximately 80% seen once, with roughly 1.5% in the top ten. The sequenced sample consisted of PBMCs. The receptors shown here come from a human donor in good health.

V and J are TRBV7-2 and TRBJ1-1; D is ambiguous. Trimming left V 1 base short and J 6 bases short, with 12 bases between. This CDR3 comprises 14 residues. CDR1 is SGHTA and CDR2 is FQGNSA in the germline V gene. The CDR3 is CASSLVVGSSEAFF. Written as DNA, the CDR3 is TGTGCCAGCAGCTTAGTGGTGGGGAGCTCTGAAGCTTTCTTT.

The chain employs TRBV21-1 and TRBJ2-2; the table's D call, TRBD1, was not checked against the DNA. TRBV21-1 is a pseudogene segment. This CDR3 spans 16 amino acids. The CDR3 is CASSTRDRINTGELFF. CDR3 in DNA: TGTGCCAGCAGCACTCGGGACAGAATAAACACCGGGGAGCTGTTTTTT.